The rows below give T cell receptor beta chains drawn from one sample of a study of OX40 agonist ivuxolimab in advanced cancers. The method was immunoSEQ multiplex PCR; TCRdb's version includes in-frame clones alone and lacks a portion of them. The sample yields 65,000 or so clones, roughly 80% seen once. Source: CD4+ or CD8+ T cells sorted from blood, taken in a trial of the OX40 agonist ivuxolimab. These receptors all come from an adult with an advanced solid tumor such as melanoma, head and neck, liver or kidney cancer. The CDR3 runs from the conserved cysteine through the conserved F or W. A D gene is named only where the DNA matches it firmly.

NA	TRBV4-1	TRBJ2-2	TGCGCCAGCAGCCAAGTCCCGGGATATAACACCGGGGAGCTGTTTTTT	CASSQVPGYNTGELFF
NA	TRBV7-3	TRBJ2-7	TGTGCCAGCAGCCCCCAGCCAGGACCGGGCTACGAGCAGTACTTC	CASSPQPGPGYEQYF
TRBD2	TRBV4-1	TRBJ2-7	TGCGCCAGCAGCCAAGGATGGCTAGCGGGAGGGTCTCTCGAGCAGTACTTC	CASSQGWLAGGSLEQYF
NA	TRBV28	TRBJ1-2	TGTGCCAGCAGACTCACGAGGCAAGGGGATGGCTACACCTTC	CASRLTRQGDGYTF
TRBD1	TRBV9	TRBJ2-6	TGTGCCAGCAGCATAAGGACAGGGCTGCCTGGGGCCAACGTCCTGACTTTC	CASSIRTGLPGANVLTF
NA	TRBV10-3	TRBJ1-1	TGTGCCTCGGGGGGTGGCATGCTCACTGAAGCTTTCTTT	CASGGGMLTEAFF
NA	TRBV4-2	TRBJ2-1	TGTGCCAGCAGCGGCAATGGGCCTACCTACAATGAGCAGTTCTTC	CASSGNGPTYNEQFF
NA	TRBV6-1	TRBJ1-5	TGTGCCAGCAGTGGATCAGGGAATCAGCCCCAGCATTTT	CASSGSGNQPQHF
NA	TRBV5-1	TRBJ2-6	TGCGCCAGCAGCTTGGGGCAAACTGGGGCCAACGTCCTGACTTTC	CASSLGQTGANVLTF
TRBD2	TRBV4-2	TRBJ2-3	TGTGCCAGCAGCCCAAGTTTGACTAGCGGTAGCACAGATACGCAGTATTTT	CASSPSLTSGSTDTQYF
NA	TRBV28	TRBJ2-1	TGTGCCAGCAGTTCCTTGGGGGAGGCCGAGACTGAGCAGTTCTTC	CASSSLGEAETEQFF
NA	TRBV7-2	TRBJ1-1	TGTGCCAGCACCCAAACCGGACGGATGAACACTGAAGCTTTCTTT	CASTQTGRMNTEAFF
NA	TRBV27	TRBJ2-1	TGTGCCAGCAGTTTACAATACGGCTCCTACAATGAGCAGTTCTTC	CASSLQYGSYNEQFF
TRBD1	TRBV2	TRBJ2-5	TGTGCCAGCAAGCGTGGGGACAGGGTCTGGGAGACCCAGTACTTC	CASKRGDRVWETQYF
TRBD2	TRBV7-9	TRBJ2-3	TGTGCCAGCAGCTTAGATTATAGCGGGAGAACAGATACGCAGTATTTT	CASSLDYSGRTDTQYF